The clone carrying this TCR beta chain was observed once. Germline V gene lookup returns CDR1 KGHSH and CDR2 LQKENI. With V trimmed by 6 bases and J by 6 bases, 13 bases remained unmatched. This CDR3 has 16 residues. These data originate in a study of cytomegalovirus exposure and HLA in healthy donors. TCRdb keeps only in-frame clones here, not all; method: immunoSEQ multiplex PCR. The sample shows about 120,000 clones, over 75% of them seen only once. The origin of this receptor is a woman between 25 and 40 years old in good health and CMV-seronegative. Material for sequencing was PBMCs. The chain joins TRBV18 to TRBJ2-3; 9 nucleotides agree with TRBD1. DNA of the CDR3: TGTGCCAGCTCCCAGGTCCACACAGGGGGCCTGGATACGCAGTATTTT. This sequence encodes CASSQVHTGGLDTQYF.